This TCR beta chain was sequenced for a study of blood T cell repertoires in COVID-19. Data came from immunoSEQ multiplex PCR; TCRdb stores just in-frame clones and leaves some out. This table has around 190,000 clones, about four fifths appearing once. Germline-derived CDR1 and CDR2 are LNHDA and SQIVND (reference sequence). V lost 6 bases, J lost 7 bases, and 6 bases stayed unmatched. The CDR3 is 13 amino acids. Sequencing used peripheral blood. V gene TRBV19 combines with J gene TRBJ2-7, with 10 bases identical to TRBD2. The TCR sequence derives from a woman in her thirties or forties with COVID-19, enrolled during active disease. The CDR3 sequence: CASSVGLAKEQYF. For the CDR3, the DNA is TGTGCCAGTAGCGTGGGACTAGCGAAAGAGCAGTACTTC.